These 18 T cell receptor beta chains originate from one sample sequenced in a study of metastatic and nonmetastatic thyroid tumors. None of the patients had undergone any treatment ahead of thyroid surgery. MiXCR was used by TCRdb to re-call the PCR reads. The sample lists 30,000 to 40,000 clones, under 25% seen once, with 3% to 3.5% in the top ten. Sequenced sample: tumor tissue. These receptors originate from a male donor with papillary thyroid cancer or a benign thyroid nodule (not recorded which). Some clones in this sample may be carry-over from other donors' samples.

This clone was found many times. The rearrangement joins TRBV20-1 to TRBJ1-5; a weak D match, TRBD1 (5 bases). Germline V lookup: CDR1 DFQATT, CDR2 SNEGSKA (reference sequence). The length of the CDR3 is 16 residues. V was trimmed by 5 bases and J by 7 bases, leaving 24 bases between them. This CDR3 reads CSAAQTRDGGGQPQHF. The CDR3 region has the DNA TGCAGTGCTGCGCAAACCCGGGACGGGGGAGGGCAGCCCCAGCATTTT.

Concerning this clone: A junction end diverges from the germline sequence, so it may reflect a read error. The genes are TRBV7-2 and TRBJ2-5; 7 bases fit TRBD1. The CDR3 sequence is 14 residues long. Germline V gives CDR1 SGHTA, CDR2 FQGNSA. The CDR3 DNA reads as TGTGCCGGCAGCAAACCGGGACAGTGTGAGACCCAGTACTTC. It yields the protein CAGSKPGQCETQYF.

With respect to this clone: The junction departs from the called germline gene at one end, perhaps through a read error. The V and J genes are TRBV27 and TRBJ2-2, with D possibly being TRBD1 or TRBD2 (6 bases each). CDR3 length: 14 residues. Germline V gene sequence: CDR1 MNHEY, CDR2 SMNVEV (reference sequence). In nucleotides, the CDR3 is TGTGCTAGCGGTCGGACAGAGAACGCCGGGGAGCTGTTTTTT. Its protein product is CASGRTENAGELFF.

This clone is a singleton in its sample. This rearrangement joins TRBV13 to TRBJ2-7; 8 positions match TRBD1. Germline CDR1 and CDR2: PRHDT and FYEKMQ (reference sequence). With 5 bases clipped from V and 1 base from J, the junction kept 4 bases outside the gene matches. The CDR3 covers 14 residues. The CDR3 nucleotides read TGTGCCAGCAGCGCCAGGACAGGGTCCTACGAGCAGTACTTC. This codes for CASSARTGSYEQYF.

This chain joins TRBV11-2 and TRBJ2-7; 7 bases map to TRBD1. The germline CDR1 and CDR2 sequences are SGHAT and FQNNGV. Trimming took 4 bases from V and 3 from J; bases not matched to a gene: 0. The CDR3 extends over 12 amino acids. CDR3 nucleotide sequence: TGTGCCAGCAGCTGGGACAGCTACGAGCAGTACTTC. Its protein is CASSWDSYEQYF.

V and J are TRBV20-1 and TRBJ2-7; TRBD1 aligns across 10 bases. CDR3 length: 16 amino acids. Germline loops: CDR1 DFQATT, CDR2 SNEGSKA (reference sequence). V lost 1 base, J lost 13 bases, and 19 bases stayed unmatched. The CDR3 DNA follows: TGCAGTGCTAGAGCCCTCGGGACAGGGGAAGGCGGGGGCCAATACTTC. Its translation is CSARALGTGEGGGQYF.

There are many counts of this clone. The chain employs TRBV20-1 and TRBJ2-1; TRBD2 matches at 7 bases. J lost 4 bases, V lost 0 bases, and 6 bases had no gene match. The CDR3 is made up of 15 amino acids. Germline loops: CDR1 DFQATT, CDR2 SNEGSKA (reference sequence). The CDR3, as DNA: TGCAGTGCTAGAGACGCTAGCGGAGATTACAATGAGCAGTTCTTC. This codes for CSARDASGDYNEQFF.

The V gene is TRBV20-1, the J gene TRBJ1-1; perhaps TRBD1 as D (5 bases). V lost 6 bases and J 1 base, leaving 15 bases between the germline ends. In germline, CDR1 is DFQATT, CDR2 SNEGSKA (reference sequence). CDR3 length: 14 amino acids. CDR3 nucleotide sequence: TGCAGTGCGGCGACCGGGACTGCGAACACTGAAGCTTTCTTT. This encodes CSAATGTANTEAFF.

The chain recombines TRBV20-1 with TRBJ1-2, with D possibly being TRBD1 (5 bases). CDR3 length: 12 amino acids. Germline V gives CDR1 DFQATT, CDR2 SNEGSKA (reference sequence). V shed 7 bases and J shed 2 bases, with 11 bases lying between them. The DNA for the CDR3 is TGCAGTGAGGGGCAGGTAAACTATGGCTACACCTTC. Residues: CSEGQVNYGYTF.

V is TRBV5-8 and J is TRBJ2-7; D may correspond to TRBD1 or TRBD2 (5 bases each). The V gene lost 0 bases and the J gene lost 5 bases, with 18 bases spanning the gap. CDR1 SGHTS and CDR2 YDEGEE come from the germline V gene. The CDR3 extends over 16 amino acids. The CDR3 nucleotides read TGTGCCAGCAGCTTGGGTGGGACCCCCTCAACCCACGAGCAGTACTTC. Translation: CASSLGGTPSTHEQYF.

This clone was detected ten times or more. This sequence joins TRBV19 and TRBJ2-2; 9 positions match TRBD2. The germline V gene encodes CDR1 LNHDA and CDR2 SQIVND (reference sequence). The ends lost 3 bases at V and 6 bases at J; junction bases unmatched: 5. This CDR3 comprises 15 residues. The CDR3 loop is CASSMPRLAAGELFF. In nucleotides, the CDR3 is TGTGCCAGTAGTATGCCCAGACTAGCGGCCGGGGAGCTGTTTTTT.

The table lists this clone with a few counts. The chain combines TRBV30 with TRBJ1-2, with D maybe TRBD1 (5 bases). Deletions cut 1 base from V and 5 bases from J, with 14 bases between. There are 14 residues in the CDR3. The germline V gene encodes CDR1 GTSNPN and CDR2 SVGIG (reference sequence). The CDR3 reads CAWSGRAVRYGYTF. The CDR3 DNA reads as TGTGCCTGGAGTGGCAGGGCGGTTCGGTATGGCTACACCTTC.

The chain recombines TRBV10-3 with TRBJ2-6; the D is unclear. CDR1 ENHRY and CDR2 SYGVKD come from the germline V gene. The CDR3 covers 16 residues. Trimming shortened V by 10 bases and J by 0 bases, and 16 bases separated the two germline ends. CDR3 region: CATRLPASSGANVLTF. The CDR3 DNA reads TGTGCCACCCGTCTGCCAGCTTCCTCTGGGGCCAACGTCCTGACTTTC.

The chain couples TRBV20-1 to TRBJ1-2; 8 bases line up with TRBD1. Germline loops: CDR1 DFQATT, CDR2 SNEGSKA (reference sequence). Unmatched junction bases numbered 11, after V lost 3 bases and J lost 5 bases. The CDR3 totals 15 residues. The CDR3 region has the DNA TGCAGTGCTAGTTCAGGGGGCGCCCAATTTTATGGCTACACCTTC. Protein product: CSASSGGAQFYGYTF.

This clone was picked up many times. The genes are TRBV7-8 and TRBJ1-1; no clear D. CDR3 size: 14 residues. Germline V gene lookup returns CDR1 SGHVS and CDR2 FQNEAQ. V lost 0 bases and J lost 6, with 11 bases in between. The CDR3 sequence: CASSLAALGSEAFF. CDR3 coding DNA: TGTGCCAGCAGCTTAGCTGCCCTTGGGTCTGAAGCTTTCTTT.

This clone was picked up many times. The chain joins TRBV28 to TRBJ1-2; TRBD1 agrees at 9 bases. The CDR3 runs 13 residues. Germline V lookup: CDR1 MDHEN, CDR2 SYDVKM. The V segment lost 6 bases and the J segment 4 bases; nucleotides outside the gene matches: 3. DNA of the CDR3: TGTGCCAGCAGCGCGGGACAGGGCTATGGCTACACCTTC. The encoded protein is CASSAGQGYGYTF.

This clone has more than one count but fewer than ten. The chain has TRBV7-2 and TRBJ1-5; no reliable D call. There are 12 residues in the CDR3. Germline V CDR1 and CDR2: SGHTA, FQGNSA. V lost 1 base and J 5 bases, leaving 3 bases between the germline ends. The CDR3 region is CASSLGDQPQHF. The CDR3 DNA follows: TGTGCCAGCAGCTTAGGCGATCAGCCCCAGCATTTT.

This clone was recorded once. This chain uses TRBV9 with TRBJ2-2, with 9 positions matching TRBD2. J was trimmed by 2 bases and V by 4 bases; bases with no gene match: 9. The CDR3 covers 17 residues. CDR1 and CDR2 (germline): SGDLS, YYNGEE. Here the CDR3 reads CASSSCLAGFNTGELFF. Here the CDR3 DNA reads TGTGCCAGCAGCTCCTGCCTAGCGGGATTTAACACCGGGGAGCTGTTTTTT.